The rows below give T cell receptor beta chains drawn from one sample of a study of blood T cell repertoires in COVID-19. The repertoire was sequenced with immunoSEQ multiplex PCR; TCRdb's copy has only in-frame clones and lacks some. The repertoire holds about 140,000 clones, with about 88% as singletons. The sample comprised peripheral blood. Receptors originate from a human donor in a cohort sampled during active COVID-19. CDR3s include the opening cysteine and the closing phenylalanine or tryptophan. The D gene is left open where the match is weak. Size values are once, few and many counts, or a class for expanded clones, and some rows have none.

CDR3 length	clone size	V gene	D gene	J gene	CDR3 DNA	CDR3 protein
16	NA	TRBV19	TRBD1	TRBJ2-1	TGTGCCAGTAGTATAGGTGGGACAGGGGGCTACAATGAGCAGTTCTTC	CASSIGGTGGYNEQFF
14	NA	TRBV5-1	NA	TRBJ1-2	TGCGCCAGCAGCGGGGGACTGGCTAACTATGGCTACACCTTC	CASSGGLANYGYTF
12	NA	TRBV5-4	TRBD1	TRBJ2-1	TGTGCCAGCAGGGACAGGGGAGGTGAGCAGTTCTTC	CASRDRGGEQFF
16	NA	TRBV7-8	NA	TRBJ1-3	TGTGCCAGCAGCTTGAGGGTTGGCAGTTCTGGAAACACCATATATTTT	CASSLRVGSSGNTIYF
19	NA	TRBV9	TRBD2	TRBJ2-3	TGTGCCAGCAGCGTAAGAGCTAGCGGGAGGTCCAATGGCACAGATACGCAGTATTTT	CASSVRASGRSNGTDTQYF
16	NA	TRBV5-4	TRBD2	TRBJ2-2	TGTGCCAGCAGCCGACTAGCGGCCACCCCAATCGGGGAGCTGTTTTTT	CASSRLAATPIGELFF
13	NA	TRBV13	NA	TRBJ2-7	TGTGCCAGCAGCTTACGACCGGACAGCGAGCAGTACTTC	CASSLRPDSEQYF
14	many	TRBV9	NA	TRBJ1-6	TGTGCCAGCAGCGGGAGGGTCGATAATTCACCCCTCCACTTT	CASSGRVDNSPLHF
16	once	TRBV5-1	NA	TRBJ2-7	TGCGCCAGCAGCATTTGGGCCCCTACCCACGGCTACGAGCAGTACTTC	CASSIWAPTHGYEQYF
18	NA	TRBV2	TRBD2	TRBJ2-7	TGTGCCAGCAGAGGATGGGCAAGCGGGAGGGAGGAGTCCTACGAGCAGTACTTC	CASRGWASGREESYEQYF
16	NA	TRBV21-1	NA	TRBJ2-1	TGTGCCAGCAGCAAATCTAGGACTAGCGGGATGCATGAGCAGTTCTTC	CASSKSRTSGMHEQFF
15	once	TRBV28	TRBD1	TRBJ1-4	TGTGCCAGCAGAGCGGACAGGGGGCGAGGGGAAAAACTGTTTTTT	CASRADRGRGEKLFF
15	once	TRBV30	TRBD1	TRBJ1-5	TGTGCCTGGAGTGTGGGGGACAGGGGAAATCAGCCCCAGCATTTT	CAWSVGDRGNQPQHF
15	NA	TRBV14	TRBD1	TRBJ2-7	TGTGCCAGCAGCCAGGGCACAGGGGTCGGTTACGAGCAGTACTTC	CASSQGTGVGYEQYF
15	NA	TRBV10-3	TRBD2	TRBJ2-2	TGTGCCATCAGTGAGCAACTAGCGGGACCCGGGGAGCTGTTTTTT	CAISEQLAGPGELFF
17	few	TRBV10-3	TRBD1	TRBJ2-7	TGTGCCATCAGTGACCCCAAGAGGGGACAGGGGGTCGACGAGCAGTACTTC	CAISDPKRGQGVDEQYF
17	NA	TRBV27	TRBD1	TRBJ2-5	TGTGCCAGGATCGGGACAGGGGGCTCGGTCCGCCAAGAGACCCAGTACTTC	CARIGTGGSVRQETQYF
17	NA	TRBV5-4	TRBD2	TRBJ2-5	TGTGCCAGCAGCTCCTGGACTAGCGGGAGGAGAAGAGAGACCCAGTACTTC	CASSSWTSGRRRETQYF
18	NA	TRBV5-1	TRBD1	TRBJ1-1	TGCGCCAGCAGCTTGGGTCCAGGGACAGGGGCCCAAAACACTGAAGCTTTCTTT	CASSLGPGTGAQNTEAFF
14	NA	TRBV6-5	NA	TRBJ1-6	TGTGCCAGCAGACACGAGGACACGGCGTCACCCCTCCACTTT	CASRHEDTASPLHF
14	NA	TRBV9	NA	TRBJ1-1	TGTGCCAGCAGCCCCCGGACAGTTAACACTGAAGCTTTCTTT	CASSPRTVNTEAFF
16	NA	TRBV7-8	NA	TRBJ1-4	TGTGCCAGCAGCTTGAGGCGAGTCACAACTAATGAAAAACTGTTTTTT	CASSLRRVTTNEKLFF
13	NA	TRBV5-6	TRBD1	TRBJ2-5	TGTGCCAGCATCTACAGGGGGCGGGAGACCCAGTACTTC	CASIYRGRETQYF
15	NA	TRBV5-1	TRBD1	TRBJ2-1	TGCGCCAGCAGCTTTCGGACAGGGAGTCAAGGTGAGCAGTTCTTC	CASSFRTGSQGEQFF
15	NA	TRBV5-6	NA	TRBJ2-4	TGTGCCAGCAGCTTGTTCGACATGGCCAAAAACATTCAGTACTTC	CASSLFDMAKNIQYF
15	few	TRBV6-6	NA	TRBJ1-5	TGTGCCAGCAGTTACGAGGGTATGAGCAATCAGCCCCAGCATTTT	CASSYEGMSNQPQHF
14	NA	TRBV5-1	NA	TRBJ1-6	TGCGCCAGCAGCTTGGACAGGAATAGATCACCCCTCCACTTT	CASSLDRNRSPLHF
13	NA	TRBV30	NA	TRBJ2-7	TGTGCCTGGTCTCGGGACTTATCCTACGAGCAGTACTTC	CAWSRDLSYEQYF
15	NA	TRBV28	TRBD2	TRBJ2-3	TGTGCCAGCAGACGGACTAGCGGGAGAACAGATACGCAGTATTTT	CASRRTSGRTDTQYF
15	NA	TRBV30	TRBD1	TRBJ2-7	TGTGCCTGGAGAAGAGACAGGGCCGCCAACTACGAGCAGTACTTC	CAWRRDRAANYEQYF
16	NA	TRBV6-5	TRBD2	TRBJ2-1	TGTGCCAGCAGTTCCTCCGGGACTAGCGGATACAATGAGCAGTTCTTC	CASSSSGTSGYNEQFF
14	NA	TRBV2	NA	TRBJ2-7	TGTGCCAGCATTGAGGTGGCCAACCCTTACGAGCAGTACTTC	CASIEVANPYEQYF
15	NA	TRBV6-2/TRBV6-3	NA	TRBJ2-1	TGTGCCAGCAGTTACTCGGGGTACACTAGCAATGAGCAGTTCTTC	CASSYSGYTSNEQFF